The sequence of this TCR beta chain was determined in a study of T cell repertoires in cytomegalovirus infection. On the study more broadly: A matching HLA type, together with CMV infection, was signaled by public TCR beta signatures. General study findings and limits: HLA-C-restricted, CMV-specific TCR beta clonotypes were dominant ex vivo. Cumulative public TCR beta family frequency identified carriers of CMV plus the relevant HLA.

MiXCR was run by TCRdb on the reads, yielding one entry per CDR3 protein. The sample carries roughly 800,000 distinct CDR3 sequences, under 35% recorded once. A word on this clonotype: Its antigen is unidentified.

Germline trimming cut 5 bases from V and 5 bases from J; bases unmatched to any gene: 6. CDR3 length equals 15 residues. Germline V gene sequence: CDR1 MNHNY, CDR2 SVGAGI (reference sequence). The TCR sequence derives from a human donor in good health (CMV status not recorded). Some clones in this sample may be carry-over from other donors' samples. Source: cultured CD8+ T cells from PBMCs, taken from culture after CMV antigen stimulation. This chain uses TRBV6-6 with TRBJ2-1; 10 bases match TRBD1. The CDR3 coding sequence is TGTGCCAGCAGTATACCCGGGACAGGGGACAATGAGCAGTTCTTC. Translating gives CASSIPGTGDNEQFF.